A single sample is the source of the 16 T cell receptor beta chains below, sequenced in a study of cytomegalovirus exposure and HLA in healthy donors. The PCR contained 60 Vbeta and 13 Jbeta primers. Method: immunoSEQ multiplex PCR; TCRdb's copy keeps in-frame clones and lacks some. The sample data list more than 110,000 clones. The sample consisted of PBMCs. These receptors were collected from a man aged 35-49 years in good health and CMV-seronegative.

This rearrangement joins TRBV10-3 to TRBJ2-5; 10 bases are a match to TRBD2. The CDR3 is made up of 18 amino acids. Germline V lookup: CDR1 ENHRY, CDR2 SYGVKD. After removal of 5 bases from V and 2 bases from J, the junction contained 14 bases not matched to a gene. CDR3 in DNA: TGTGCCATCAGTTCCCGTCTAGCGGGGGAAACAATACAAGAGACCCAGTACTTC. This codes for CAISSRLAGETIQETQYF.

V and J are TRBV5-4 and TRBJ2-5, with 13 bases matching TRBD2. Germline values: CDR1 SGHNT, CDR2 YYREEE (reference sequence). The CDR3 has 17 residues. With 3 bases clipped from V and 5 bases from J, the junction kept 10 bases outside the gene matches. CDR3 in DNA: TGTGCCAGCAGCTCACCCACTAGCGGGGGGGCCCTGGAGACCCAGTACTTC. Translation: CASSSPTSGGALETQYF. Using reference TRBV5-4 and TRBJ2-5 for the parts outside the CDR3, the full variable domain is ETGVTQSPTHLIKTRGQQVTLRCSSQSGHNTVSWYQQALGQGPQFIFQYYREEENGRGNFPPRFSGLQFPNYSSELNVNALELDDSALYLCASSSPTSGGALETQYFGPGTRLLVL.

CDR3 in DNA: TGTGCCTGTCACAGGGGTCTCGCCTACGAGCAGTACTTC. This encodes CACHRGLAYEQYF. The genes are TRBV30 and TRBJ2-7; 7 bases are a match to TRBD1. The V gene's germline CDR1 is GTSNPN and CDR2 SVGIG (reference sequence). J gave up 2 bases and V 6 bases, and 7 bases lay outside the gene matches. The CDR3 extends over 13 amino acids.

The chain employs TRBV4-3 and TRBJ2-5; 13 bases line up with TRBD2. Per the germline V gene, CDR1 is LGHNA and CDR2 is YSLEER. The CDR3 covers 16 residues. Trimming cost V 3 bases and J 3 bases; bases outside gene matches: 4. The CDR3 nucleotides read TGCGCCAGCAGCCAGCAACTAGCGGGGGGGAAAGAGACCCAGTACTTC. Translating gives CASSQQLAGGKETQYF.

V is TRBV19 and J is TRBJ2-2; D unclear. The CDR3 totals 11 residues. Germline-derived CDR1 and CDR2 are LNHDA and SQIVND (reference sequence). V lost 6 bases to trimming and J lost 4 bases, with 3 bases between them. The CDR3 DNA sequence: TGTGCCAGTAGCGGCACCGGGGAGCTGTTTTTT. This sequence encodes CASSGTGELFF.

The chain recombines TRBV29-1 with TRBJ1-4; 7 positions agree with TRBD1. V was pared by 7 bases and J by 8 bases, with 13 bases of the junction left unmatched. The CDR3 contains 14 residues. Germline V lookup: CDR1 SQVTM, CDR2 ANQGSEA. CDR3 coding DNA: TGCAGCGGGAGCCTACAGGGGTTAGGGGAAAAACTGTTTTTT. Encoded protein: CSGSLQGLGEKLFF.

This rearrangement joins TRBV14 to TRBJ1-2; D is possibly TRBD1 (5 bases). The germline gives CDR1 SGHDN, CDR2 FVKESK. The CDR3 runs 18 residues. V was clipped by 2 bases and J by 3 bases, with 22 bases between them. In DNA form, the CDR3 reads TGTGCCAGCAGCCAAAGTGTGGGAGGGGAGACCCGATACTATGGCTACACCTTC. Amino acids: CASSQSVGGETRYYGYTF.

The V and J genes are TRBV4-3 and TRBJ1-2; D perhaps matches TRBD1 (6 bases). Per the germline V gene, CDR1 is LGHNA and CDR2 is YSLEER. V lost 4 bases, J lost 0 bases, and 21 bases lay in between. The CDR3 spans 18 residues. CDR3 in amino acids: CASSLSISRTDANYGYTF. DNA for the CDR3: TGCGCCAGCAGCCTAAGCATCTCCCGGACAGACGCTAACTATGGCTACACCTTC.

V gene TRBV6-6 combines with J gene TRBJ2-5, with a possible D match to TRBD1 (6 bases). V lost 8 bases and J 3 bases, leaving 13 bases between the germline ends. This CDR3 comprises 13 residues. From germline, CDR1 is MNHNY and CDR2 SVGAGI (reference sequence). The DNA for the CDR3 is TGTGCCAGCTTGGACAGTCAGGAAGAGACCCAGTACTTC. Translation gives CASLDSQEETQYF.

For the CDR3, the DNA is TGTGCCAGCAGCCTGGGGGTGGGGGGTTTCTACAATGAGCAGTTCTTC. Residues: CASSLGVGGFYNEQFF. The chain recombines TRBV7-6 with TRBJ2-1; D may be TRBD2 (6 bases). In germline, CDR1 is SGHVS, CDR2 FNYEAQ. V was shortened by 5 bases and J by 3 bases, with 17 bases between the two germline ends. This CDR3 spans 16 amino acids.

This chain connects TRBV19 to TRBJ1-5; D is ambiguous. The CDR3 covers 13 residues. Trimming removed 2 bases at V and 2 bases at J, with 4 bases between. Germline V gene lookup returns CDR1 LNHDA and CDR2 SQIVND (reference sequence). The CDR3 region is CASSISGNQPQHF. The CDR3 DNA sequence: TGTGCCAGTAGTATAAGCGGCAATCAGCCCCAGCATTTT.

J is TRBJ1-2 and V is TRBV4-1; TRBD1 aligns across 7 bases. CDR1 and CDR2 from the germline V gene are MGHRA and YSYEKL. This CDR3 is built from 15 residues. V dropped 6 bases and J dropped 4; count of bases not matched to a gene: 11. CDR3 loop: CASRLGQTSFYGYTF. CDR3 coding DNA: TGCGCCAGCAGGTTGGGACAGACGTCTTTCTATGGCTACACCTTC.

The chain is built from TRBV10-3 and TRBJ2-2, with 8 bases that match TRBD1. From germline, CDR1 is ENHRY and CDR2 SYGVKD. With 4 bases clipped from V and 4 bases from J, the junction kept 14 bases outside the gene matches. The CDR3 runs to 18 residues. The CDR3 loop is CAISGTGGTQGGTGELFF. For the CDR3, the DNA is TGTGCCATCAGTGGAACAGGGGGTACACAAGGTGGCACCGGGGAGCTGTTTTTT.

The gene calls are TRBV10-3 and TRBJ2-1; D is undetermined. Germline V gives CDR1 ENHRY, CDR2 SYGVKD. V lost 3 bases, J lost 1 base, and 13 bases lay in between. This CDR3 has 16 amino acids. The CDR3 DNA sequence: TGTGCCATCAGTGAATCGAATAGCCGGTCCTACAATGAGCAGTTCTTC. Translation gives CAISESNSRSYNEQFF.

The rearrangement joins TRBV11-3 to TRBJ2-3; 7 bases map to TRBD1. With V trimmed by 5 bases and J by 0 bases, 20 bases remained unmatched. The CDR3 totals 20 residues. The germline V gene has CDR1 SGHNT and CDR2 YENEEA. For the CDR3, the DNA is TGTGCCAGCAGCCCGGGTACGGGGACAGCCAGGGTTGGTAGCACAGATACGCAGTATTTT. This translates into CASSPGTGTARVGSTDTQYF.

The chain combines TRBV5-1 with TRBJ2-2; D may be TRBD2 (5 bases). Trimming removed 1 base at V and 4 bases at J, with 11 bases between. From germline, CDR1 is SGHRS and CDR2 YFSETQ. The CDR3 is 15 residues long. The chain's CDR3 is CASSLKAGGTGELFF. The DNA of the CDR3 is TGCGCCAGCAGCTTGAAGGCGGGTGGCACCGGGGAGCTGTTTTTT.